The 14 T cell receptor beta chains reported below all come from one sample, sequenced in a study of T cell responses to AZD1222 COVID-19 vaccine. The assay was immunoSEQ multiplex PCR, and TCRdb's table has in-frame clones only and misses some. The sample has 95,000 to 110,000 clones, about 93% seen once. Sequences were derived from peripheral blood, sampled on day 0 of AZD1222 vaccination. These receptors all come from an adult in good health.

Points on this clone: Additional DNA sequences in this sample encode the identical CDR3. CDR3 coding DNA: TGTGCCAGTAGTATAACCGGGAACACCGGGGAGCTGTTTTTT. Its protein is CASSITGNTGELFF. V is TRBV19 and J is TRBJ2-2; D is unresolved. Germline V gives CDR1 LNHDA, CDR2 SQIVND (reference sequence). The length of the CDR3 is 14 residues. The V end lost 2 bases, the J end lost 1 base, and 5 bases lay between the germline ends.

CDR3 nucleotide sequence: TGTGCCACCAGCAGAGAAATCGACGCTGAAGCTTTCTTT. It is translated as CATSREIDAEAFF. The chain carries TRBV15 and TRBJ1-1, with D uncertain. The germline V and J ends were trimmed by 0 bases and 6 bases, with 8 bases remaining between them. Germline loops: CDR1 LNHNV, CDR2 YYDKDF (reference sequence). This CDR3 is built from 13 residues.

This chain links TRBV20-1 with TRBJ1-2; the match to TRBD1 covers 9 bases. CDR3 length: 16 residues. Germline CDR1 DFQATT, CDR2 SNEGSKA (reference sequence). The V gene end was trimmed by 3 bases and the J gene end by 0 bases; junction bases not matched to a gene: 8. The CDR3 DNA follows: TGCAGTGCTAGTGGGGGACAGGGCCTAGCTAACTATGGCTACACCTTC. Translated, it gives CSASGGQGLANYGYTF.

The gene calls are TRBV12-3 or TRBV12-4 and TRBJ2-1, with D hard to call. V lost 1 base and J 12 bases, leaving 1 base between the germline ends. The CDR3 loop spans 9 amino acids. The CDR3: CASSLVQFF. The CDR3 DNA sequence: TGTGCCAGCAGTTTAGTGCAGTTCTTC.

The rearrangement joins TRBV9 to TRBJ1-6; D gene ambiguous. V was cut by 4 bases and J by 8 bases, with 16 bases left in between. The CDR3 spans 15 residues. The germline gives CDR1 SGDLS, CDR2 YYNGEE. The CDR3 DNA reads as TGTGCCAGCAGCCGAAGATCGGGAGGTGATTCACCCCTCCACTTT. It encodes CASSRRSGGDSPLHF.

This chain links TRBV30 with TRBJ1-1; D not resolved. CDR3 length equals 10 residues. Germline CDR1 is GTSNPN and CDR2 is SVGIG (reference sequence). With 0 bases removed from V and 8 bases from J, the gap between germline ends came to 4 bases. CDR3 region: CAWSVQEAFF. CDR3 nucleotide sequence: TGTGCCTGGAGTGTCCAGGAAGCTTTCTTT.

This chain uses TRBV18 with TRBJ1-4; perhaps TRBD1 as D (6 bases). Germline V lookup: CDR1 KGHSH, CDR2 LQKENI. CDR3 length: 15 amino acids. V shed 10 bases and J shed 0 bases, with 15 bases lying between them. In nucleotides, the CDR3 is TGTGCCACCAAGACAGGATCTGCAACTAATGAAAAACTGTTTTTT. It codes for CATKTGSATNEKLFF.

This rearrangement joins TRBV6-5 to TRBJ2-2; 7 positions match TRBD2. V lost 6 bases, J lost 2 bases, and 6 bases stayed unmatched. Germline V lookup: CDR1 MNHEY, CDR2 SVGAGI. The CDR3 extends over 15 amino acids. In nucleotides, the CDR3 is TGTGCCAGCAGGGCTGCGGGAGCAAACACCGGGGAGCTGTTTTTT. The encoded protein is CASRAAGANTGELFF.

This chain links TRBV6-4 with TRBJ2-1; the D is unclear. In germline, CDR1 is MRHNA, CDR2 SNTAGT. V was clipped by 4 bases and J by 0 bases, with 10 bases between them. The CDR3 is 15 amino acids. In DNA, the CDR3 is TGTGCCAGCAGTGCGGCCGGTAGCTCCTACAATGAGCAGTTCTTC. As protein: CASSAAGSSYNEQFF.

The chain employs TRBV28 and TRBJ1-5; D is perhaps TRBD1 (6 bases). CDR1 is MDHEN, CDR2 SYDVKM, per germline. CDR3 length: 15 amino acids. V lost 2 bases and J 0 bases, leaving 8 bases between the germline ends. The CDR3: CASSLTGSSNQPQHF. In DNA, the CDR3 is TGTGCCAGCAGTTTAACAGGGAGTAGCAATCAGCCCCAGCATTTT. Full variable domain (missing parts from reference TRBV28 and TRBJ1-5): DVKVTQSSRYLVKRTGEKVFLECVQDMDHENMFWYRQDPGLGLRLIYFSYDVKMKEKGDIPEGYSVSREKKERFSLILESASTNQTSMYLCASSLTGSSNQPQHFGDGTRLSIL.

The V and J genes are TRBV7-9 and TRBJ2-1; possible D gene TRBD2, 5 bases. Germline V gives CDR1 SEHNR, CDR2 FQNEAQ (reference sequence). This CDR3 is 15 amino acids long. The V gene lost 5 bases and the J gene lost 10 bases, with 21 bases spanning the gap. The CDR3 here is CASSQRAGESGEQFF. The CDR3 nucleotides read TGTGCCAGCAGCCAGAGGGCGGGTGAATCGGGCGAGCAGTTCTTC.

The rearrangement uses TRBV11-3 and TRBJ2-7, with no clear D. CDR1 is SGHNT, CDR2 YENEEA, per germline. This CDR3 contains 14 residues. V lost 1 base, J lost 0 bases, and 7 bases lay in between. CDR3 sequence reads: CASSLAAGSYEQYF. The CDR3 DNA is TGTGCCAGCAGCTTAGCCGCCGGCTCCTACGAGCAGTACTTC.

This sequence joins TRBV27 and TRBJ2-2; 7 nucleotides align to TRBD1. This CDR3 has 17 amino acids. The germline CDR1 and CDR2 sequences are MNHEY and SMNVEV (reference sequence). V dropped 7 bases and J dropped 5; count of bases not matched to a gene: 16. The CDR3 DNA reads as TGTGCCAGCATGAGACCCGGGACAGCACTCGGGACCGGGGAGCTGTTTTTT. Protein: CASMRPGTALGTGELFF.

This clone was detected once. For the CDR3, the DNA is TGTGCCACCAGTGATTTTACAGGGGGCGAACTGTTTTTT. Protein sequence: CATSDFTGGELFF. V usage is TRBV24-1 and J usage is TRBJ1-4; 9 bases map to TRBD1. The V segment lost 1 base and the J segment 12 bases; nucleotides outside the gene matches: 2. Per the germline V gene, CDR1 is KGHDR and CDR2 is SFDVKD. CDR3 length: 13 amino acids.